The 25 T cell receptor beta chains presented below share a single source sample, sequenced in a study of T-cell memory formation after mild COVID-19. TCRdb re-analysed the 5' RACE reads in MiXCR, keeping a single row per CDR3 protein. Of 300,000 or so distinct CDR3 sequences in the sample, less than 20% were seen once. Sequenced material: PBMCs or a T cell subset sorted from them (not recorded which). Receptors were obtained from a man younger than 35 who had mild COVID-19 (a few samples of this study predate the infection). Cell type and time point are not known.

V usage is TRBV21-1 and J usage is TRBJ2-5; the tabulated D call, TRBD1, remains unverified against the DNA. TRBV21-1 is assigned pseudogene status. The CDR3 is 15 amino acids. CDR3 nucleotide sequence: TGTGCCAGCAGCGCCGGGACAGGCATCCAAGAGACCCAGTACTTC. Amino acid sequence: CASSAGTGIQETQYF.

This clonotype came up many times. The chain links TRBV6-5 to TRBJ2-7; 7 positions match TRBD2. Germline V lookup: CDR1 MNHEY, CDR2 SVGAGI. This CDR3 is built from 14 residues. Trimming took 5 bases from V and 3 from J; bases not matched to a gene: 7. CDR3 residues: CASSQNGGYYEQYF. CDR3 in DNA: TGTGCCAGCAGTCAAAACGGGGGGTACTACGAGCAGTACTTC.

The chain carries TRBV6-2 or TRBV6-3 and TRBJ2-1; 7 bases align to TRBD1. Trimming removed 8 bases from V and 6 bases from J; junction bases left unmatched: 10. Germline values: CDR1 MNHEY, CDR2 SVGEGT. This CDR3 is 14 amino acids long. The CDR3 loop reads CASYPLQGPNEQFF. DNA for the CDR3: TGTGCCAGCTACCCTCTACAGGGGCCCAATGAGCAGTTCTTC.

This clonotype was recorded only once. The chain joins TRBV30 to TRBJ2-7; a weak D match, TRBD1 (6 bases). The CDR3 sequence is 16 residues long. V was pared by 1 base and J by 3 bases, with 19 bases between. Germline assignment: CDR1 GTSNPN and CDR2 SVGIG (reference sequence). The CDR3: CAWSAPPVTGHYEQYF. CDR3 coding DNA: TGTGCCTGGAGTGCCCCCCCCGTGACAGGTCACTACGAGCAGTACTTC.

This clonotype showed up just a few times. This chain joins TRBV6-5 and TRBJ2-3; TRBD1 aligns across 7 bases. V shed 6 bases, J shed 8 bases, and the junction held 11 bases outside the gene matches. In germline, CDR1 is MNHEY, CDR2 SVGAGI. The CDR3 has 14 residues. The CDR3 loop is CASSRSRGQVTQYF. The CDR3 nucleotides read TGTGCCAGCAGCAGATCTAGGGGGCAGGTTACGCAGTATTTT.

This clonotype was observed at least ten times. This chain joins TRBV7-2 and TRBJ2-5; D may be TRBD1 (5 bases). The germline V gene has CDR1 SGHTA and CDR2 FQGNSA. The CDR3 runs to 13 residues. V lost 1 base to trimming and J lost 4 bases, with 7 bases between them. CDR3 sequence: CASSLVGRETQYF. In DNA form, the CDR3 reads TGTGCCAGCAGCTTAGTGGGGCGAGAGACCCAGTACTTC. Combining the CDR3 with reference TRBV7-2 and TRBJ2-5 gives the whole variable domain GAGVSQSPSNKVTEKGKDVELRCDPISGHTALYWYRQSLGQGLEFLIYFQGNSAPDKSGLPSDRFSAERTGGSVSTLTIQRTQQEDSAVYLCASSLVGRETQYFGPGTRLLVL.

Here the CDR3 DNA reads TGTGCCAGCTCGAAAGGAAACACCATATATTTT. This gives the protein CASSKGNTIYF. The chain has TRBV27 and TRBJ1-3, with D hard to call. From germline, CDR1 is MNHEY and CDR2 SMNVEV (reference sequence). Trimming removed 8 bases at V and 4 bases at J, with 6 bases between. This CDR3 comprises 11 residues.

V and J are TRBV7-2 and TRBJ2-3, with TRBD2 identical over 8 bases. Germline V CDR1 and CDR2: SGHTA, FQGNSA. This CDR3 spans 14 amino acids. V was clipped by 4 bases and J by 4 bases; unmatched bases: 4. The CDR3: CASSSQTSADTQYF. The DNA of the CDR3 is TGTGCCAGCAGCTCGCAGACTAGCGCAGATACGCAGTATTTT.

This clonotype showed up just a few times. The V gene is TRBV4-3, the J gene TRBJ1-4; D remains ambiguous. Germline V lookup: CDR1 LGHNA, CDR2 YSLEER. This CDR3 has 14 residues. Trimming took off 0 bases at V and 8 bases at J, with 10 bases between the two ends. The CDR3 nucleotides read TGCGCCAGCAGCCAAGATGGGTTGGGCGAAAAACTGTTTTTT. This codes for CASSQDGLGEKLFF.

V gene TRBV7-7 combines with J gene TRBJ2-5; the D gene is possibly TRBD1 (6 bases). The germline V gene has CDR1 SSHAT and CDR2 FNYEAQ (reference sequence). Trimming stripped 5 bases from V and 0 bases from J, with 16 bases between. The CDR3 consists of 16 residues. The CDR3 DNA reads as TGTGCCAGCAGCCCAGGACAGCTTAGAGACCAAGAGACCCAGTACTTC. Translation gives CASSPGQLRDQETQYF.

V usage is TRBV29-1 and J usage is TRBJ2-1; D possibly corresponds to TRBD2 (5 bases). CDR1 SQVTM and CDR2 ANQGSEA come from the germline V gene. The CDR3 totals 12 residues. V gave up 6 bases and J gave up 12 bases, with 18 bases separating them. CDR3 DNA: TGCAGCGTAAGGCCCACGGGGTGGGGGCAGTTCTTC. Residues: CSVRPTGWGQFF.

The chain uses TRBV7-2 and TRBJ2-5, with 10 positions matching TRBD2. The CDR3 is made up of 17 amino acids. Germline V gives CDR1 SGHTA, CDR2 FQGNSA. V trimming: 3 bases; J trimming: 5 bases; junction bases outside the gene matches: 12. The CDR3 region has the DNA TGTGCCAGCAGCTTCCCAGGGGTAGCGGGGGGCCAGGAGACCCAGTACTTC. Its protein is CASSFPGVAGGQETQYF.

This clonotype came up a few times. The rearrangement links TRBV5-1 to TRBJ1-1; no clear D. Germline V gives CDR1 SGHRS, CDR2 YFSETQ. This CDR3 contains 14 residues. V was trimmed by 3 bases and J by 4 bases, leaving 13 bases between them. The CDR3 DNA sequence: TGCGCCAGCAGCTCGGGGAGGCGAGGCACTGAAGCTTTCTTT. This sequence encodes CASSSGRRGTEAFF.

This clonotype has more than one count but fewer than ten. The chain's CDR3 is CASSIMDGLGGYTF. CDR3 sequence (DNA): TGTGCCAGTAGTATAATGGATGGCCTTGGGGGCTACACCTTC. V gene TRBV19 combines with J gene TRBJ1-2, with unresolved D. Trimming stripped 2 bases from V and 8 bases from J, with 15 bases between. The CDR3 consists of 14 residues. CDR1 and CDR2 from the germline V gene are LNHDA and SQIVND (reference sequence).

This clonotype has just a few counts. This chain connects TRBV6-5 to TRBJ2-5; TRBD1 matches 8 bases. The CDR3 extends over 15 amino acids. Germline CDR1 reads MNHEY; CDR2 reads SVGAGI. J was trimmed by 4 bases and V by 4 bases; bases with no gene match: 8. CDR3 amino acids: CASSSSGGVGETQYF. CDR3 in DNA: TGTGCCAGCAGTTCGTCAGGGGGCGTAGGAGAGACCCAGTACTTC.

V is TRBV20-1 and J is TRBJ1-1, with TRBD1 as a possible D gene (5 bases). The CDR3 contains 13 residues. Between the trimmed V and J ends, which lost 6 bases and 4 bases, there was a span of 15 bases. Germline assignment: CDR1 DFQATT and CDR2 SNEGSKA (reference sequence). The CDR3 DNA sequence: TGCAGTGCCCCAAGGGAGGGGAGCACTGAAGCTTTCTTT. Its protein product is CSAPREGSTEAFF.

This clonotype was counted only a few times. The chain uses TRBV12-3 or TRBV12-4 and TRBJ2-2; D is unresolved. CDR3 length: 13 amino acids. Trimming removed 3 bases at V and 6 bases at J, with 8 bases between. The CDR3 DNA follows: TGTGCCAGCAGTTTCGAGGTTCCCGGGGAGCTGTTTTTT. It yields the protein CASSFEVPGELFF.

CDR3 region: CASRHAGGGSYGYTF. The CDR3 DNA is TGTGCCAGCAGACACGCAGGCGGAGGGTCCTATGGCTACACCTTC. J is TRBJ1-2 and V is TRBV7-9; D not certain. V was pared by 6 bases and J by 4 bases, with 18 bases between. The V gene's germline CDR1 is SEHNR and CDR2 FQNEAQ (reference sequence). The CDR3 is 15 residues long. Using reference TRBV7-9 and TRBJ1-2 for the parts outside the CDR3, the full variable domain is DTGVSQNPRHKITKRGQNVTFRCDPISEHNRLYWYRQTLGQGPEFLTYFQNEAQLEKSRLLSDRFSAERPKGSFSTLEIQRTEQGDSAMYLCASRHAGGGSYGYTFGSGTRLTVV.

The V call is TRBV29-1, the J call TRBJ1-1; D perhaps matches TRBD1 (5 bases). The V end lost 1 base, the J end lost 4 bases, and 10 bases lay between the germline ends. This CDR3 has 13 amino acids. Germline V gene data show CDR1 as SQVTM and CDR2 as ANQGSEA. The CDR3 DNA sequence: TGCAGCGTTGAAGGACAGCCGACCACTGAAGCTTTCTTT. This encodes CSVEGQPTTEAFF.

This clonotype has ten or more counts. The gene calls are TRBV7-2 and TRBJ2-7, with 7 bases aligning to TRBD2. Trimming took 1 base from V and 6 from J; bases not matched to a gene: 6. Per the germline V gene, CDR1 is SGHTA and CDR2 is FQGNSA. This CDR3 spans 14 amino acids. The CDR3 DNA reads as TGTGCCAGCAGCTTAGGGGGAGGGCCTTCCGAGCAGTACTTC. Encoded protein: CASSLGGGPSEQYF.

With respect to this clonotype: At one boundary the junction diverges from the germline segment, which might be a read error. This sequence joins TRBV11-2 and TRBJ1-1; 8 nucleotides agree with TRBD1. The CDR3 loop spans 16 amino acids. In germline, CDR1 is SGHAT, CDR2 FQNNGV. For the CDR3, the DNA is TGTGCCAGAAGCTTAGTTCCAGGGGGCGCGGACACTGAAGCTTTCTTT. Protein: CARSLVPGGADTEAFF.

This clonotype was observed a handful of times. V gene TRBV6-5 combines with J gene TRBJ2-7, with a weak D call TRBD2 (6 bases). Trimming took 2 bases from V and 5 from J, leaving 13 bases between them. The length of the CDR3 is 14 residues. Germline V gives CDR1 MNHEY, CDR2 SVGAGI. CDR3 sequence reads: CASSYRASDDEQYF. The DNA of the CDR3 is TGTGCCAGCAGTTACCGGGCTAGCGACGACGAGCAGTACTTC.

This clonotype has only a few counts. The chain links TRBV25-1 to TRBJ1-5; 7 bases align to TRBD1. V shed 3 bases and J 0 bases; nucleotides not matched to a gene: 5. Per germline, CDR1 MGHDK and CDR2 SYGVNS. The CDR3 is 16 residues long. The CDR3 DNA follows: TGTGCCAGCAGTGATGGGCGACAGGGTAGCAATCAGCCCCAGCATTTT. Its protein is CASSDGRQGSNQPQHF.

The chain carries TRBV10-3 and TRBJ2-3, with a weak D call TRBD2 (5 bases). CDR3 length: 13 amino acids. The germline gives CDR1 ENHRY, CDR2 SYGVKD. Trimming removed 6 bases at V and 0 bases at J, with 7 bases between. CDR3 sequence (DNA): TGTGCCATCAGCCGCGGGAGCACAGATACGCAGTATTTT. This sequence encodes CAISRGSTDTQYF.

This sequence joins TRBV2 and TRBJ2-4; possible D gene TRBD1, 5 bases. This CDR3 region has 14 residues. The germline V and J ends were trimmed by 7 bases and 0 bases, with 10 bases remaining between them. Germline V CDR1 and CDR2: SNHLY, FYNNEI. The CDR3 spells CASIAGLAKNIQYF. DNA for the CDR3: TGTGCCAGCATTGCAGGGTTAGCCAAAAACATTCAGTACTTC.